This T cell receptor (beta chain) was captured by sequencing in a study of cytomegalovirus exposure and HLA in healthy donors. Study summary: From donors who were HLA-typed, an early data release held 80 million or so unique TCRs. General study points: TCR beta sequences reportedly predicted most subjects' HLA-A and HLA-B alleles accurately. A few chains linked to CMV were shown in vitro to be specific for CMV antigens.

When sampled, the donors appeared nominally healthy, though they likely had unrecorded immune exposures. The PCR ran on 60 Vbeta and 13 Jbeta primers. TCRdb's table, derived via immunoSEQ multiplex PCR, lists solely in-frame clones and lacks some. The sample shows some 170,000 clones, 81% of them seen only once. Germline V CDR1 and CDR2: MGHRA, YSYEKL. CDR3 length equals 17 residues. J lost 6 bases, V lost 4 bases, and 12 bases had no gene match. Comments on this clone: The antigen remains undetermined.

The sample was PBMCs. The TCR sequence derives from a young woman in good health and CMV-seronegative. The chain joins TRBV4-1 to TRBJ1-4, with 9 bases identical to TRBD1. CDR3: CASSRARQQGADEKLFF. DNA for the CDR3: TGCGCCAGCAGCCGAGCCCGACAACAGGGGGCGGATGAAAAACTGTTTTTT.